A single sample is the source of the 10 T cell receptor beta chains below, sequenced in a study of cytomegalovirus exposure and HLA in healthy donors. The PCR ran on 60 Vbeta and 13 Jbeta primers. Assay: immunoSEQ multiplex PCR; the TCRdb copy retains only in-frame clones and omits some. The repertoire includes 65,000 to 95,000 clones, over 75% of them detected once, and around 3.2% sits in the top ten. The sequenced sample consisted of PBMCs. These TCRs come from a man aged 50 to 59 in good health and CMV-seronegative.

This clone turned up a few times. For the CDR3, the DNA is TGTGCCAGCAGCTTGGTAGCGAGCTCCTACAATGAGCAGTTCTTC. Translation gives CASSLVASSYNEQFF. This chain joins TRBV5-4 and TRBJ2-1, with D possibly matching TRBD2 (5 bases). Trimming took 0 bases from V and 0 from J, leaving 7 bases between them. Germline-derived CDR1 and CDR2 are SGHNT and YYREEE (reference sequence). The CDR3 contains 15 residues.

This rearrangement joins TRBV9 to TRBJ1-4, with 8 bases aligning to TRBD1. With 3 bases clipped from V and 5 bases from J, the junction kept 6 bases outside the gene matches. Per germline, CDR1 SGDLS and CDR2 YYNGEE. The CDR3 totals 15 residues. The CDR3 DNA is TGTGCCAGCAGCGAAGGGACAGGCTGGAATGAAAAACTGTTTTTT. Translating gives CASSEGTGWNEKLFF.

This clone was observed a few times. The chain couples TRBV5-1 to TRBJ2-1; D not certain. There are 14 residues in the CDR3. V was pared by 0 bases and J by 2 bases, with 6 bases between. CDR1 SGHRS and CDR2 YFSETQ come from the germline V gene. CDR3 coding DNA: TGCGCCAGCAGCTTGGGTCTCGCCTACAATGAGCAGTTCTTC. Protein: CASSLGLAYNEQFF.

There are many counts of this clone. V usage is TRBV25-1 and J usage is TRBJ2-2; D is undetermined. Per the germline V gene, CDR1 is MGHDK and CDR2 is SYGVNS. The CDR3 spans 14 residues. V lost 3 bases, J lost 2 bases, and 7 bases lay in between. The CDR3 DNA sequence: TGTGCCAGCAGTGACAGATCTAACACCGGGGAGCTGTTTTTT. Encoded protein: CASSDRSNTGELFF.

The CDR3 protein is CASLSEGARYNEQFF. DNA for the CDR3: TGTGCCAGCCTTTCAGAGGGGGCGCGTTACAATGAGCAGTTCTTC. The chain employs TRBV6-1 and TRBJ2-1; 7 bases align to TRBD1. V lost 8 bases to trimming and J lost 4 bases; unmatched junction nucleotides: 11. Looked up from germline, CDR1 is MNHNS and CDR2 is SASEGT. The CDR3 totals 15 residues.

The genes are TRBV7-9 and TRBJ1-5; 9 positions agree with TRBD1. V was clipped by 6 bases and J by 6 bases; unmatched bases: 12. This CDR3 comprises 16 residues. Germline values: CDR1 SEHNR, CDR2 FQNEAQ (reference sequence). CDR3 sequence: CASSPAGTGNSQPQHF. Written as DNA, the CDR3 is TGTGCCAGCAGTCCTGCCGGGACAGGGAATAGTCAGCCCCAGCATTTT.

This clone has more than one count but fewer than ten. The V gene is TRBV6-4, the J gene TRBJ1-2; D remains unclear. This CDR3 comprises 13 residues. Trimming removed 6 bases at V and 5 bases at J, with 13 bases between. Germline loops: CDR1 MRHNA, CDR2 SNTAGT. CDR3 in amino acids: CASSAGPTYGYTF. CDR3 sequence (DNA): TGTGCCAGCAGCGCGGGTCCGACTTATGGCTACACCTTC.

The rearrangement links TRBV4-1 to TRBJ2-5; TRBD2 agrees at 9 bases. The J call is uncertain, as TRBJ2-7 better fits the DNA end. The CDR3 consists of 19 residues. Germline-derived CDR1 and CDR2 are MGHRA and YSYEKL. In DNA, the CDR3 is TGCGCCAGCAGCCAAGGGACTAGCGCCTCAGCTACCTTCTCCTACGAGCAGTACTTC. Protein product: CASSQGTSASATFSYEQYF.

V usage is TRBV2 and J usage is TRBJ1-3; no definite D call. Germline-derived CDR1 and CDR2 are SNHLY and FYNNEI. The CDR3 loop spans 14 amino acids. Trimming left V 3 bases short and J 1 base short, with 7 bases between. CDR3 sequence (DNA): TGTGCCAGCAGTGACAGGCAATCTGGAAACACCATATATTTT. Translating gives CASSDRQSGNTIYF. Full variable domain (missing parts from reference TRBV2 and TRBJ1-3): EPEVTQTPSHQVTQMGQEVILRCVPISNHLYFYWYRQILGQKVEFLVSFYNNEISEKSEIFDDQFSVERPDGSNFTLKIRSTKLEDSAMYFCASSDRQSGNTIYFGEGSWLTVV.

This clone has just one count. The CDR3 protein is CAGRRDDNSPLHF. For the CDR3, the DNA is TGTGCCGGAAGGAGAGATGATAATTCACCCCTCCACTTT. J is TRBJ1-6 and V is TRBV6-6; D uncertain. V gave up 11 bases and J gave up 5 bases, with 13 bases separating them. Germline CDR1 is MNHNY and CDR2 is SVGAGI (reference sequence). The CDR3 extends over 13 amino acids.